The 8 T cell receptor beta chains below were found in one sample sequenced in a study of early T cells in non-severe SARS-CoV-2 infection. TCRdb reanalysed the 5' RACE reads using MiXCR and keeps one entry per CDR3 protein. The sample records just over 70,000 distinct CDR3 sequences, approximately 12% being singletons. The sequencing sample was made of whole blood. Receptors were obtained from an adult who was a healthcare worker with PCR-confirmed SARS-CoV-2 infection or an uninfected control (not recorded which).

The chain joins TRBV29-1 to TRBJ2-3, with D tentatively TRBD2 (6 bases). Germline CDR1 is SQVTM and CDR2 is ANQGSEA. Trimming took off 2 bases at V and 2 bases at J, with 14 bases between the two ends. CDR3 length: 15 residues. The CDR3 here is CSVEFWASVTDTQYF. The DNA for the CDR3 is TGCAGCGTTGAATTCTGGGCTAGCGTCACAGATACGCAGTATTTT.

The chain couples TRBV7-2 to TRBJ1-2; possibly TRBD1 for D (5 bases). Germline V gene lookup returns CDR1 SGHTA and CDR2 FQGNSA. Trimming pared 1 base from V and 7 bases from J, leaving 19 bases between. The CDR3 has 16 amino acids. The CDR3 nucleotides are TGTGCCAGCAGCTTAGGGGACTATGATTATAAGCGTGGCTACACCTTC. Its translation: CASSLGDYDYKRGYTF.

The chain's CDR3 is CASSRTGEPTDTQYF. CDR3 DNA sequence: TGTGCCAGTAGTAGGACAGGGGAACCCACAGATACGCAGTATTTT. The chain carries TRBV19 and TRBJ2-3; 9 bases map to TRBD1. The V segment lost 4 bases and the J segment 2 bases; nucleotides outside the gene matches: 4. Germline V lookup: CDR1 LNHDA, CDR2 SQIVND (reference sequence). This CDR3 comprises 15 residues. Full variable domain (missing parts from reference TRBV19 and TRBJ2-3): DGGITQSPKYLFRKEGQNVTLSCEQNLNHDAMYWYRQDPGQGLRLIYYSQIVNDFQKGDIAEGYSVSREKKESFPLTVTSAQKNPTAFYLCASSRTGEPTDTQYFGPGTRLTVL.

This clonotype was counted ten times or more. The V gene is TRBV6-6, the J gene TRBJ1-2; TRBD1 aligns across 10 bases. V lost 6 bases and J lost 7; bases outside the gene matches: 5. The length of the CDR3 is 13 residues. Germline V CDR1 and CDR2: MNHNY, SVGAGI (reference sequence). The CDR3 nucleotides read TGTGCCAGCAGCCCCGACAGGGGGCTTGGCTACACCTTC. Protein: CASSPDRGLGYTF.

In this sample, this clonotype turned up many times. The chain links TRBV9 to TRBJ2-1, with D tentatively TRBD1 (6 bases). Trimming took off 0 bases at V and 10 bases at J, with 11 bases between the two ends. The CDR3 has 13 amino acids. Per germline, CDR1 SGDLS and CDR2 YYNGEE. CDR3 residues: CASSVGGRNEQFF. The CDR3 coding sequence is TGTGCCAGCAGCGTAGGGGGGCGAAACGAGCAGTTCTTC.

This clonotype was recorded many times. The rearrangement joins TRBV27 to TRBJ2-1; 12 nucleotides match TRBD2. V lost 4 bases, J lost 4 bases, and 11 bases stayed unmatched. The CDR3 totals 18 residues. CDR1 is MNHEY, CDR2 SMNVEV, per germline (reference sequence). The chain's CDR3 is CASSSPVLAGGWYNEQFF. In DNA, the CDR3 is TGTGCCAGCAGTTCCCCGGTACTAGCGGGGGGATGGTACAATGAGCAGTTCTTC.

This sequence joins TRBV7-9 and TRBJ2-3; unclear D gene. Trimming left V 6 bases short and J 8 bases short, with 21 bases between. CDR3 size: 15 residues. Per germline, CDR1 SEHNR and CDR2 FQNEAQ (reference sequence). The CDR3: CASSSEGQALSTQYF. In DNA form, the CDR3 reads TGTGCCAGCAGTTCTGAAGGGCAGGCCCTGAGTACGCAGTATTTT.

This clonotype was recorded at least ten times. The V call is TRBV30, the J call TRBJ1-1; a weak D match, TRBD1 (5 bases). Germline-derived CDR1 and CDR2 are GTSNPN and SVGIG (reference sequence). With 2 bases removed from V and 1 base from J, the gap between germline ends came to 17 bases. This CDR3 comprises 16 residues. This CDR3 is CAWSKGDSRGNTEAFF. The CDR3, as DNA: TGTGCCTGGAGTAAGGGCGACAGTCGAGGGAACACTGAAGCTTTCTTT.